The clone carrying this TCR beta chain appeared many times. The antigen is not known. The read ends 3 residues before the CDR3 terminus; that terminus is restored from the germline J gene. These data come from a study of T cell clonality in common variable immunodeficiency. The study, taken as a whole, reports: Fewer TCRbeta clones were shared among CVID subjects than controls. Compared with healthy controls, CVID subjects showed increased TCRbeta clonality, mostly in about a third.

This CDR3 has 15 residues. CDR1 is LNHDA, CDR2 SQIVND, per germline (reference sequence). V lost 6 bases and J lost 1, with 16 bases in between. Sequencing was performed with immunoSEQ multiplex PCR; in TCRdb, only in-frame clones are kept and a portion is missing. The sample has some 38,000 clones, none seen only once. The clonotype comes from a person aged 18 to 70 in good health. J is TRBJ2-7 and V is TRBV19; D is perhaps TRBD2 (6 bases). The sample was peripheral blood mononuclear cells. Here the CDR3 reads CASRQGGGWSYEQYF. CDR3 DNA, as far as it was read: TGTGCCAGTAGGCAGGGAGGAGGTTGGTCCTACGAG.